Only a few counts were recorded for the clone carrying this T cell receptor beta chain. Its antigen is undetermined. Trimming left V 7 bases short and J 7 bases short, with 13 bases between. CDR1 is SNHLY, CDR2 FYNNEI, per germline. This CDR3 has 13 residues. These data originate in a study of cytomegalovirus exposure and HLA in healthy donors. Study information: Among several hundred genotyped donors, around 77% fell in the Caucasian-associated ancestry cluster. Study-level points and caveats: One later analysis reportedly identified an Asian-associated ancestry cluster that showed fewer N-insertions than the approximately 700-donor mean. The investigators catalogued 150 to 200 TCR beta chains as cytomegalovirus-associated.

PCR involved 60 Vbeta and 13 Jbeta primers. Clones were sequenced by immunoSEQ multiplex PCR, and TCRdb holds only the in-frame ones, with some missing. Of 150,000 to 200,000 clones in the sample, about four fifths are singletons; the top ten hold about 3.4%. The receptor comes from a man aged 40-55 years in good health and CMV-seropositive. The J gene is TRBJ1-4, the V gene TRBV2; D is unclear. Sequenced material: PBMCs. DNA of the CDR3: TGTGCCAGCATGGCGGGGTTAATTGAAAAACTGTTTTTT. Protein: CASMAGLIEKLFF.